This is a list of T cell receptor beta chains from one sample in a study of blood T cell repertoires in COVID-19. Clones were read by immunoSEQ multiplex PCR, and TCRdb kept only the in-frame ones, dropping some. The data contain 150,000 or so clones, approximately 91% of them singletons. The material sequenced was peripheral blood. The receptors here all came from a man aged 50 to 60 with acute or convalescent COVID-19. CDR3s include the opening cysteine and the closing phenylalanine or tryptophan. Each record gives: CDR3 protein, D gene, CDR3 length, V gene, J gene. The D gene is left open where the match is weak.

cdr3_aa: CASRGTATGNTIYF; d_call: TRBD1; cdr3_length: 14; v_call: TRBV6-5; j_call: TRBJ1-3
cdr3_aa: CASGDPLQGAQEKLFF; d_call: TRBD1; cdr3_length: 16; v_call: TRBV9; j_call: TRBJ1-4
cdr3_aa: CASSIRQGFVMNTEAFF; d_call: TRBD1; cdr3_length: 17; v_call: TRBV19; j_call: TRBJ1-1
cdr3_aa: CASSLGQGRGNSPLHF; d_call: NA; cdr3_length: 16; v_call: TRBV7-6; j_call: TRBJ1-6
cdr3_aa: CASSNVKRGLGETYEQYF; d_call: NA; cdr3_length: 18; v_call: TRBV21-1; j_call: TRBJ2-7
cdr3_aa: CASSHPVGGGASDTQYF; d_call: TRBD2; cdr3_length: 17; v_call: TRBV3-1/TRBV3-2; j_call: TRBJ2-3
cdr3_aa: CASSLGAGGTDTQYF; d_call: TRBD2; cdr3_length: 15; v_call: TRBV7-8; j_call: TRBJ2-3
cdr3_aa: CASSGWVHAGDFF; d_call: NA; cdr3_length: 13; v_call: TRBV5-6; j_call: TRBJ1-1
cdr3_aa: CSASPPSRGNNEQFF; d_call: NA; cdr3_length: 15; v_call: TRBV20-1; j_call: TRBJ2-1
cdr3_aa: CASSWSGGNTEAFF; d_call: NA; cdr3_length: 14; v_call: TRBV6-6; j_call: TRBJ1-1
cdr3_aa: CASSLGSSGEKLFF; d_call: NA; cdr3_length: 14; v_call: TRBV7-9; j_call: TRBJ1-4
cdr3_aa: CASSPSTGELFF; d_call: NA; cdr3_length: 12; v_call: TRBV7-9; j_call: TRBJ2-2
cdr3_aa: CASSLWTNTGELFF; d_call: NA; cdr3_length: 14; v_call: TRBV13; j_call: TRBJ2-2
cdr3_aa: CASSTRGQSNEKLFF; d_call: NA; cdr3_length: 15; v_call: TRBV6-6; j_call: TRBJ1-4
cdr3_aa: CASSSGVSGNTIYF; d_call: NA; cdr3_length: 14; v_call: TRBV5-8; j_call: TRBJ1-3
cdr3_aa: CASSPEGVHEQFF; d_call: NA; cdr3_length: 13; v_call: TRBV7-9; j_call: TRBJ2-1
cdr3_aa: CASKGISGNVGELFF; d_call: TRBD2; cdr3_length: 15; v_call: TRBV19; j_call: TRBJ2-2
cdr3_aa: CASSPKTGSGANVLTF; d_call: NA; cdr3_length: 16; v_call: TRBV23-1; j_call: TRBJ2-6
cdr3_aa: CASSYPQGSHQPQHF; d_call: NA; cdr3_length: 15; v_call: TRBV6-2/TRBV6-3; j_call: TRBJ1-5
cdr3_aa: CASRKTGAVGKLFF; d_call: TRBD1; cdr3_length: 14; v_call: TRBV28; j_call: TRBJ1-4
cdr3_aa: CASSLQGLTNTQYF; d_call: NA; cdr3_length: 14; v_call: TRBV19; j_call: TRBJ2-3
cdr3_aa: CASSYSGGMNTEAFF; d_call: NA; cdr3_length: 15; v_call: TRBV6-5; j_call: TRBJ1-1
cdr3_aa: CASRNERYSNQPQHF; d_call: NA; cdr3_length: 15; v_call: TRBV28; j_call: TRBJ1-5
cdr3_aa: CASSLAQGFYEQYF; d_call: NA; cdr3_length: 14; v_call: TRBV7-2; j_call: TRBJ2-7
cdr3_aa: CASSRGLGETQYF; d_call: NA; cdr3_length: 13; v_call: TRBV19; j_call: TRBJ2-5
cdr3_aa: CASSLRVRSYNEQFF; d_call: NA; cdr3_length: 15; v_call: TRBV27; j_call: TRBJ2-1
cdr3_aa: CSVVAVARTDTQYF; d_call: NA; cdr3_length: 14; v_call: TRBV29-1; j_call: TRBJ2-3
cdr3_aa: CASSLAFGNYGYTF; d_call: NA; cdr3_length: 14; v_call: TRBV7-2; j_call: TRBJ1-2
cdr3_aa: CASSLGTSGDTQYF; d_call: TRBD2; cdr3_length: 14; v_call: TRBV27; j_call: TRBJ2-3
cdr3_aa: CASSLAGAVSYNEQFF; d_call: NA; cdr3_length: 16; v_call: TRBV4-1; j_call: TRBJ2-1
cdr3_aa: CASSFGTVERTDTQYF; d_call: TRBD1; cdr3_length: 16; v_call: TRBV13; j_call: TRBJ2-3
cdr3_aa: CASSFTVNTEAFF; d_call: NA; cdr3_length: 13; v_call: TRBV7-9; j_call: TRBJ1-1
cdr3_aa: CASSLTGSNQPQHF; d_call: NA; cdr3_length: 14; v_call: TRBV5-6; j_call: TRBJ1-5
cdr3_aa: CASSLRTGDGYTF; d_call: TRBD1; cdr3_length: 13; v_call: TRBV3-1/TRBV3-2; j_call: TRBJ1-2
cdr3_aa: CASSEPGTSFNEQFF; d_call: NA; cdr3_length: 15; v_call: TRBV2; j_call: TRBJ2-1
cdr3_aa: CASRNSGEAGRGTEAFF; d_call: NA; cdr3_length: 17; v_call: TRBV7-2; j_call: TRBJ1-1
cdr3_aa: CASSRDYQETQYF; d_call: NA; cdr3_length: 13; v_call: TRBV18; j_call: TRBJ2-5
cdr3_aa: CASSRGSTMSYNEQFF; d_call: TRBD2; cdr3_length: 16; v_call: TRBV27; j_call: TRBJ2-1
cdr3_aa: CASSLQQDYTEAFF; d_call: NA; cdr3_length: 14; v_call: TRBV5-1; j_call: TRBJ1-1
cdr3_aa: CASQKTSGTNTGELFF; d_call: TRBD2; cdr3_length: 16; v_call: TRBV5-1; j_call: TRBJ2-2
cdr3_aa: CASSPGTGYYEQYF; d_call: TRBD1; cdr3_length: 14; v_call: TRBV27; j_call: TRBJ2-7
cdr3_aa: CASSLSGDGPQHF; d_call: NA; cdr3_length: 13; v_call: TRBV5-1; j_call: TRBJ1-5
cdr3_aa: CAIRSGQGPYEQYF; d_call: TRBD1; cdr3_length: 14; v_call: TRBV10-3; j_call: TRBJ2-7
cdr3_aa: CASSRTSDAYNEQFF; d_call: TRBD2; cdr3_length: 15; v_call: TRBV6-6; j_call: TRBJ2-1
cdr3_aa: CATQGSSYNEQFF; d_call: TRBD1; cdr3_length: 13; v_call: TRBV19; j_call: TRBJ2-1
cdr3_aa: CASSPTTAPWETQYF; d_call: NA; cdr3_length: 15; v_call: TRBV27; j_call: TRBJ2-5
cdr3_aa: CASSTQRSGNTIYF; d_call: NA; cdr3_length: 14; v_call: TRBV7-9; j_call: TRBJ1-3
cdr3_aa: CASSLLGTDAFSGNTIYF; d_call: TRBD1; cdr3_length: 18; v_call: TRBV28; j_call: TRBJ1-3
cdr3_aa: CASSYVPFTDTQYF; d_call: NA; cdr3_length: 14; v_call: TRBV6-6; j_call: TRBJ2-3
cdr3_aa: CASSAAGNNQPQHF; d_call: NA; cdr3_length: 14; v_call: TRBV18; j_call: TRBJ1-5
cdr3_aa: CASSIDGGTAGGELFF; d_call: NA; cdr3_length: 16; v_call: TRBV19; j_call: TRBJ2-2
cdr3_aa: CASSRRTSGTLWEQYF; d_call: TRBD2; cdr3_length: 16; v_call: TRBV7-9; j_call: TRBJ2-7
cdr3_aa: CASSQGERGRFLF; d_call: NA; cdr3_length: 13; v_call: TRBV3-1/TRBV3-2; j_call: TRBJ2-1
cdr3_aa: CASSPTFSGANVLTF; d_call: NA; cdr3_length: 15; v_call: TRBV9; j_call: TRBJ2-6
cdr3_aa: CASAKQGPNTGELFF; d_call: TRBD1; cdr3_length: 15; v_call: TRBV11-3; j_call: TRBJ2-2
cdr3_aa: CASSQAGTGKNTIYF; d_call: TRBD1; cdr3_length: 15; v_call: TRBV3-1/TRBV3-2; j_call: TRBJ1-3
cdr3_aa: CASSIYDTQYF; d_call: NA; cdr3_length: 11; v_call: TRBV19; j_call: TRBJ2-3
cdr3_aa: CASSLNSGTGRNSPLHF; d_call: TRBD1; cdr3_length: 17; v_call: TRBV28; j_call: TRBJ1-6
cdr3_aa: CASSLVGRNTGELFF; d_call: NA; cdr3_length: 15; v_call: TRBV5-6; j_call: TRBJ2-2